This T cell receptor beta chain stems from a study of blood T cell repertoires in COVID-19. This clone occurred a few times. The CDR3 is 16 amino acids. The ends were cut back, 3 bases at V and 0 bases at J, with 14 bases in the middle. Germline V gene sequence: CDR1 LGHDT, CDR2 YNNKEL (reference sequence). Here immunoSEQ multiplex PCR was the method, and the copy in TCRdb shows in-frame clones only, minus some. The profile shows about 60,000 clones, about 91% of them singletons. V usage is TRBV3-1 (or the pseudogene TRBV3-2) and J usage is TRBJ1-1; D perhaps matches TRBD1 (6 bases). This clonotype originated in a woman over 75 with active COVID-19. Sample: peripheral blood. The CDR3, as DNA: TGTGCCAGCAGCCACTCTTGGGACACACTGAACACTGAAGCTTTCTTT. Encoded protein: CASSHSWDTLNTEAFF.